This T cell receptor beta chain is drawn from a study of regulatory T cells in long-lasting Graves disease. Study background: Newly diagnosed Graves' patients had taken antithyroid drugs under 3 months.

The sample holds many counts of this clonotype. Its specificity is not known. HTBI primers from iRepertoire and Arm-PCR of CDR3 regions yielded the TCR beta libraries. TCRdb ran MiXCR on the multiplex PCR reads and lists one entry per CDR3 protein. Among about 200,000 distinct CDR3 sequences listed, 15% to 20% were seen once. Time point in this sample: newly diagnosed GD, antithyroid drugs for less than 3 months. Following extraction of RNA from PBMCs, that RNA was used to make the TCR library. Regarding the study as a whole: Shared public clonotypes totalled approximately 3,000 in persistent patients, compared with about 960 in new patients.

The receptor comes from a female donor with Graves disease. The sample in question was peripheral blood mononuclear cells (PBMCs), obtained at new diagnosis, from a patient treated with antithyroid drugs.

This CDR3 is CASSLKEEDYGYTF. DNA for the CDR3: TGTGCCAGCAGTTTAAAAGAGGAGGACTATGGCTACACCTTC. The chain combines TRBV27 with TRBJ1-2; D unclear. The germline gives CDR1 MNHEY, CDR2 SMNVEV (reference sequence). The CDR3 sequence is 14 residues long. V lost 2 bases to trimming and J lost 3 bases, with 10 bases between them.